These 5 T cell receptor beta chains share one sample of origin, sequenced in a study of T cells in localized non-small cell lung cancer. Sequencing used immunoSEQ multiplex PCR; TCRdb keeps in-frame clones, though not all of them. The table shows about 1,300 clones, with about 35% occurring only once. The source material was lung tumor tissue, sampled before any cancer treatment. The receptor source for this set is a woman aged 18-55 years with stage I lung adenocarcinoma.

This sequence joins TRBV28 and TRBJ2-7, with D hard to call. The germline gives CDR1 MDHEN, CDR2 SYDVKM. Trimming took 4 bases from V and 3 from J, leaving 16 bases between them. The CDR3 is 15 amino acids. The CDR3 is CASSSYAGPNYEQYF. CDR3 in DNA: TGTGCCAGCAGTTCCTACGCCGGGCCTAACTACGAGCAGTACTTC.

The rearrangement uses TRBV15 and TRBJ2-5; 8 nucleotides line up with TRBD2. With V trimmed by 4 bases and J by 0 bases, 10 bases remained unmatched. This CDR3 contains 17 residues. Germline-derived CDR1 and CDR2 are LNHNV and YYDKDF (reference sequence). The CDR3 region is CATSTTRSGSNQETQYF. The CDR3, as DNA: TGTGCCACCAGCACGACCAGGAGCGGGAGCAACCAAGAGACCCAGTACTTC.

V usage is TRBV15 and J usage is TRBJ1-4; tentatively, D is TRBD1 (5 bases). The germline V gene encodes CDR1 LNHNV and CDR2 YYDKDF (reference sequence). V lost 2 bases and J 4 bases, leaving 11 bases between the germline ends. This CDR3 contains 15 residues. CDR3 in DNA: TGTGCCACCAGCAGAAGGGGCGTACTTAATGAAAAACTGTTTTTT. It is translated as CATSRRGVLNEKLFF.

This chain links TRBV30 with TRBJ1-5, with TRBD1 matching over 7 bases. Trimming at V came to 0 bases and at J to 6 bases, leaving 5 bases not matched to a gene. Per germline, CDR1 GTSNPN and CDR2 SVGIG (reference sequence). The CDR3 is 14 amino acids. CDR3 region: CAWSVGQAPQPQHF. Here the CDR3 DNA reads TGTGCCTGGAGTGTCGGACAGGCCCCTCAGCCCCAGCATTTT.

The chain uses TRBV19 and TRBJ2-1; D unresolved. This CDR3 spans 13 amino acids. V dropped 1 base and J dropped 10 bases, with 11 bases sitting between them. Per germline, CDR1 LNHDA and CDR2 SQIVND (reference sequence). CDR3 amino acids: CASSIVESREQFF. The CDR3 nucleotides read TGTGCCAGTAGTATAGTGGAGTCCCGGGAGCAGTTCTTC.